This note documents a single T cell receptor beta chain sequence. In the study's own analysis: Estimation of nucleated cell counts relied on the amplification of reference gene primers. TCRdb's copy holds only in-frame clones and misses some; the assay was immunoSEQ multiplex PCR. V and J calls and clone size are given by that table; D and trimming were obtained from the DNA. Here the sample spans about 76,000 clones, over 70% being singletons. CDR3 length: 16 amino acids. V lost 2 bases and J lost 2, with 16 bases in between. Germline loops: CDR1 MNHEY, CDR2 SMNVEV (reference sequence). This record belongs to a study of blood T cell repertoires in COVID-19. Study information: From T cells, B-cell-depleted T cells, or PBMCs came the material, which was cDNA or gDNA.

The sample taken for sequencing was peripheral blood. V and J are TRBV27 and TRBJ2-7, with D possibly matching TRBD1 (6 bases). This clonotype originated in a man between 50 and 59 years old with active COVID-19. The CDR3 region has the DNA TGTGCCAGCAGTTTAGCGACAGGCAGGACCCCCTACGAGCAGTACTTC. This translates into CASSLATGRTPYEQYF.